The 28 T cell receptor beta chains below come from one sample, sequenced in a study of cytomegalovirus exposure and HLA in healthy donors. The assay was immunoSEQ multiplex PCR, and TCRdb's table has in-frame clones only and misses some. Among about 220,000 clones, roughly 88% were seen once, and the ten largest hold about 2.7%. Material: PBMCs. The receptors come from a woman aged 18-29 years in good health and CMV-seronegative.

The chain combines TRBV28 with TRBJ2-1, with TRBD1 matching over 7 bases. Germline V gene data show CDR1 as MDHEN and CDR2 as SYDVKM. The CDR3 totals 13 residues. The ends lost 7 bases at V and 4 bases at J; junction bases unmatched: 4. As DNA, the CDR3 is TGTGCCAGCACCAGGGGACAGTACAATGAGCAGTTCTTC. This encodes CASTRGQYNEQFF.

This clone is a singleton in its sample. CDR3 in DNA: TGCGCCAGCCCAGGACCGCGGGATCCAATGAACACTGAAGCTTTCTTT. It translates to CASPGPRDPMNTEAFF. The gene calls are TRBV5-1 and TRBJ1-1; D gene ambiguous. Germline CDR1 is SGHRS and CDR2 is YFSETQ. Trimming left V 7 bases short and J 0 bases short, with 19 bases between. The CDR3 has 16 amino acids.

This clone was detected only a few times. This chain links TRBV29-1 with TRBJ1-2; D possibly corresponds to TRBD1 (5 bases). With 4 bases removed from V and 2 bases from J, the gap between germline ends came to 11 bases. This CDR3 has 13 amino acids. Germline V gives CDR1 SQVTM, CDR2 ANQGSEA. In DNA, the CDR3 is TGCAGCGTTGTGGATACAGGAAACTATGGCTACACCTTC. As protein: CSVVDTGNYGYTF.

The chain has TRBV6-5 and TRBJ1-3; D may be TRBD1 (5 bases). V gave up 0 bases and J gave up 0 bases, with 6 bases separating them. From germline, CDR1 is MNHEY and CDR2 SVGAGI. The length of the CDR3 is 15 residues. CDR3 DNA sequence: TGTGCCAGCAGTTACTCCCAGGGCTCTGGAAACACCATATATTTT. Amino acid sequence: CASSYSQGSGNTIYF.

The chain's CDR3 is CASSPTNRASGNTIYF. The CDR3 DNA reads TGTGCCAGCAGTCCCACTAACAGGGCCTCTGGAAACACCATATATTTT. This chain joins TRBV28 and TRBJ1-3, with a possible D match to TRBD1 (6 bases). V was pared by 5 bases and J by 0 bases, with 14 bases between. The CDR3 consists of 16 residues. CDR1 and CDR2 from the germline V gene are MDHEN and SYDVKM.

The J gene is TRBJ2-7, the V gene TRBV7-9; D possibly corresponds to TRBD2 (5 bases). The CDR3 runs to 16 residues. V lost 4 bases to trimming and J lost 1 base, with 17 bases between them. CDR1 SEHNR and CDR2 FQNEAQ come from the germline V gene (reference sequence). In nucleotides, the CDR3 is TGTGCCAGCAGCTCCTATCTAACTGGGAGTTCCTACGAGCAGTACTTC. It codes for CASSSYLTGSSYEQYF.

The V and J genes are TRBV7-8 and TRBJ2-7, with a tentative D call TRBD2 (5 bases). Germline values: CDR1 SGHVS, CDR2 FQNEAQ. Trimming removed 5 bases at V and 7 bases at J, with 18 bases between. The CDR3 is 14 amino acids. The CDR3 protein is CASSVGLLGQEQYF. CDR3 DNA sequence: TGTGCCAGCAGCGTCGGACTGTTAGGCCAAGAGCAGTACTTC.

The V gene is TRBV27, the J gene TRBJ2-1; the match to TRBD2 covers 7 bases. Germline V lookup: CDR1 MNHEY, CDR2 SMNVEV (reference sequence). V lost 8 bases and J lost 9; bases outside the gene matches: 13. This CDR3 spans 14 amino acids. This CDR3 is CASAPAGVTIEQFF. CDR3 nucleotides: TGTGCCAGCGCCCCGGCGGGAGTCACGATTGAGCAGTTCTTC.

The chain is built from TRBV5-1 and TRBJ1-3; 12 bases are a match to TRBD1. The trim removed 4 bases at V and 9 bases at J, leaving 8 bases unmatched. The CDR3 has 15 amino acids. Germline CDR1 and CDR2: SGHRS and YFSETQ. The CDR3 region has the DNA TGCGCCAGCAGCATAGGGACAGGGGGCTTTGCCACCATATATTTT. It is translated as CASSIGTGGFATIYF.

This clone was seen a single time. Written as DNA, the CDR3 is TGTGCCAGCAGTTTGGGCGGGATAATCGAGACCCAGTACTTC. Translated, it gives CASSLGGIIETQYF. The V and J genes are TRBV27 and TRBJ2-5; D is perhaps TRBD2 (6 bases). CDR1 MNHEY and CDR2 SMNVEV come from the germline V gene (reference sequence). The V gene lost 3 bases and the J gene lost 5 bases, with 13 bases spanning the gap. The CDR3 covers 14 residues.

The gene calls are TRBV27 and TRBJ2-1, with D possibly being TRBD2 (6 bases). V was shortened by 4 bases and J by 0 bases, with 16 bases between the two germline ends. Germline values: CDR1 MNHEY, CDR2 SMNVEV (reference sequence). The CDR3 extends over 17 amino acids. The DNA for the CDR3 is TGTGCCAGCAGTTCCTTGCAGTACGGGAGCTCCTACAATGAGCAGTTCTTC. This translates into CASSSLQYGSSYNEQFF.

The chain carries TRBV5-1 and TRBJ2-5; 7 bases are shared with TRBD1. With 5 bases clipped from V and 4 bases from J, the junction kept 11 bases outside the gene matches. The germline gives CDR1 SGHRS, CDR2 YFSETQ. The CDR3 has 15 residues. CDR3 sequence reads: CASRRTGAGIETQYF. The CDR3 bases are TGCGCCAGCAGGCGAACAGGGGCAGGGATAGAGACCCAGTACTTC.

The V call is TRBV28, the J call TRBJ2-1, with 7 nucleotides matching TRBD2. J lost 3 bases, V lost 7 bases, and 3 bases had no gene match. Per germline, CDR1 MDHEN and CDR2 SYDVKM. The CDR3 consists of 13 residues. The CDR3 spells CASTAGDYNEQFF. CDR3 nucleotides: TGTGCCAGCACGGCGGGGGACTACAATGAGCAGTTCTTC.

This clone has only a few counts. The genes are TRBV4-1 and TRBJ2-7; 7 bases match TRBD1. This CDR3 contains 16 residues. Germline trimming cut 0 bases from V and 2 bases from J; bases unmatched to any gene: 7. Per germline, CDR1 MGHRA and CDR2 YSYEKL. The CDR3 DNA sequence: TGCGCCAGCAGCCAAGAATTCAGGGACAGCCCCTACGAGCAGTACTTC. It specifies CASSQEFRDSPYEQYF.

V usage is TRBV11-3 and J usage is TRBJ2-1; TRBD1 is a possible D gene (5 bases). CDR3 size: 12 residues. Trimming stripped 4 bases from V and 7 bases from J, with 8 bases between. CDR1 and CDR2 (germline): SGHNT, YENEEA. The CDR3 bases are TGTGCCAGCAGCTCAACAGGAAATGAGCAGTTCTTC. Protein sequence: CASSSTGNEQFF.

The genes are TRBV28 and TRBJ2-7; the D gene is possibly TRBD2 (6 bases). Trimming cost V 5 bases and J 2 bases, with 13 bases left between them. The CDR3 has 14 residues. Per the germline V gene, CDR1 is MDHEN and CDR2 is SYDVKM. The CDR3 loop is CASSTGTATYEQYF. CDR3 coding DNA: TGTGCCAGCAGTACCGGGACTGCAACCTACGAGCAGTACTTC.

The chain has TRBV6-5 and TRBJ2-2; 7 bases agree with TRBD2. The CDR3 consists of 15 residues. Looked up from germline, CDR1 is MNHEY and CDR2 is SVGAGI. With 4 bases clipped from V and 3 bases from J, the junction kept 5 bases outside the gene matches. In nucleotides, the CDR3 is TGTGCCAGCAGTTTTCGGGGGGTACACACCGGGGAGCTGTTTTTT. Its protein is CASSFRGVHTGELFF.

This sequence joins TRBV5-5 and TRBJ1-4, with 9 nucleotides matching TRBD1. The V gene's germline CDR1 is SGHKS and CDR2 YYEKEE (reference sequence). V dropped 3 bases and J dropped 8; count of bases not matched to a gene: 8. The CDR3 consists of 15 residues. This CDR3 is CASSSVTGGVEKLFF. DNA for the CDR3: TGTGCCAGCAGCTCTGTGACAGGGGGTGTCGAAAAACTGTTTTTT.

The V and J genes are TRBV7-9 and TRBJ1-1, with D possibly TRBD1 on 6 matching bases. Trimming left V 2 bases short and J 1 base short, with 11 bases between. Germline V CDR1 and CDR2: SEHNR, FQNEAQ (reference sequence). The length of the CDR3 is 15 residues. The CDR3 reads CASSLPGTTNTEAFF. CDR3 DNA: TGTGCCAGCAGCTTACCCGGGACAACGAACACTGAAGCTTTCTTT.

This clone was detected once. The chain uses TRBV13 and TRBJ2-3; D is possibly TRBD2 (6 bases). V was pared by 4 bases and J by 1 base, with 12 bases between. The CDR3 has 15 residues. Germline CDR1 and CDR2: PRHDT and FYEKMQ (reference sequence). CDR3 sequence (DNA): TGTGCCAGCAGCTCGCGAAGGAGGGGCACAGATACGCAGTATTTT. Translated: CASSSRRRGTDTQYF.

This sequence joins TRBV2 and TRBJ2-7, with 10 bases lining up with TRBD2. Losses at the gene ends were 1 base for V and 2 bases for J; bases not matched to a gene: 5. The germline V gene has CDR1 SNHLY and CDR2 FYNNEI. The CDR3 extends over 16 amino acids. The DNA of the CDR3 is TGTGCCAGCAGTGAAGGCTTAGGACTAGCGGCCTACGAGCAGTACTTC. It translates to CASSEGLGLAAYEQYF.

This clone was observed once. DNA for the CDR3: TGTGCCAGCAGCTTCCGGGAGGGGGGGGTAAACAATGAGCAGTTCTTC. This codes for CASSFREGGVNNEQFF. The rearrangement uses TRBV11-2 and TRBJ2-1; 8 bases map to TRBD2. This CDR3 contains 16 residues. Germline CDR1 and CDR2: SGHAT and FQNNGV. Germline trimming cut 3 bases from V and 5 bases from J; bases unmatched to any gene: 9.

The J gene is TRBJ2-1, the V gene TRBV28, with TRBD2 identical over 10 bases. The length of the CDR3 is 15 residues. V was pared by 2 bases and J by 4 bases, with 2 bases of the junction left unmatched. Germline V gene sequence: CDR1 MDHEN, CDR2 SYDVKM. CDR3 protein: CASSLRTSGYNEQFF. The CDR3 nucleotides read TGTGCCAGCAGTTTAAGGACTAGCGGTTACAATGAGCAGTTCTTC.

The gene calls are TRBV10-3 and TRBJ1-1, with a tentative D call TRBD1 (5 bases). The CDR3 covers 15 residues. Germline V gives CDR1 ENHRY, CDR2 SYGVKD. The germline V and J ends were trimmed by 0 bases and 8 bases, with 16 bases remaining between them. The DNA for the CDR3 is TGTGCCATCAGTGAGTCGGCGGGGGGGTGGGGAGAAGCTTTCTTT. This codes for CAISESAGGWGEAFF.

The rearrangement joins TRBV5-6 to TRBJ2-7; D gene unclear. Trimming removed 2 bases from V and 2 bases from J, with 14 bases in between. Per germline, CDR1 SGHDT and CDR2 YYEEEE. The CDR3 spans 15 residues. CDR3: CASSFGRVTTYEQYF. CDR3 in DNA: TGTGCCAGCAGCTTCGGCCGGGTTACCACCTACGAGCAGTACTTC.

This clone was seen only a few times. V is TRBV10-3 and J is TRBJ2-1; 9 bases are a match to TRBD1. V dropped 6 bases and J dropped 5; count of bases not matched to a gene: 5. The CDR3 runs to 14 residues. Germline V lookup: CDR1 ENHRY, CDR2 SYGVKD. The CDR3 nucleotides are TGTGCCATCAGGCCCGGGACAGGGAACAATGAGCAGTTCTTC. It translates to CAIRPGTGNNEQFF.

The chain has TRBV30 and TRBJ2-1; possible D gene TRBD2, 5 bases. V was clipped by 5 bases and J by 5 bases, with 16 bases between them. Germline V gene data show CDR1 as GTSNPN and CDR2 as SVGIG (reference sequence). The CDR3 sequence is 14 residues long. For the CDR3, the DNA is TGTGCCTGGCCGGGGAGAAAGGTTAACAATGAGCAGTTCTTC. Residues: CAWPGRKVNNEQFF.

This clone has only a few counts. V usage is TRBV7-9 and J usage is TRBJ1-5; D not resolved. Germline V gene data show CDR1 as SEHNR and CDR2 as FQNEAQ (reference sequence). The length of the CDR3 is 14 residues. Trimming stripped 5 bases from V and 5 bases from J, with 13 bases between. The CDR3 DNA reads TGTGCCAGCAGCGGAGTCAGCATTGATCAGCCCCAGCATTTT. The encoded protein is CASSGVSIDQPQHF.